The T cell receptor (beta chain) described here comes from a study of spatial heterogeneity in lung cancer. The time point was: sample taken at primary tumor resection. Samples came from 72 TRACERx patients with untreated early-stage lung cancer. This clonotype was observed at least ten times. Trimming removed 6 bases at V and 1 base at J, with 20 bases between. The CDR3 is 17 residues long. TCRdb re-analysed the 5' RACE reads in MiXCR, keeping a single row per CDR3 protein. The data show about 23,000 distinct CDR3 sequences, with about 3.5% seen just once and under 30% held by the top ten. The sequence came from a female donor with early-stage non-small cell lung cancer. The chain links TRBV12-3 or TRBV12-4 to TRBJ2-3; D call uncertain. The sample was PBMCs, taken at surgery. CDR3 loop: CASSDRLDGSGTDTQYF. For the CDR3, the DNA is TGTGCCAGCAGCGACCGATTGGACGGGTCTGGCACAGATACGCAGTATTTT.